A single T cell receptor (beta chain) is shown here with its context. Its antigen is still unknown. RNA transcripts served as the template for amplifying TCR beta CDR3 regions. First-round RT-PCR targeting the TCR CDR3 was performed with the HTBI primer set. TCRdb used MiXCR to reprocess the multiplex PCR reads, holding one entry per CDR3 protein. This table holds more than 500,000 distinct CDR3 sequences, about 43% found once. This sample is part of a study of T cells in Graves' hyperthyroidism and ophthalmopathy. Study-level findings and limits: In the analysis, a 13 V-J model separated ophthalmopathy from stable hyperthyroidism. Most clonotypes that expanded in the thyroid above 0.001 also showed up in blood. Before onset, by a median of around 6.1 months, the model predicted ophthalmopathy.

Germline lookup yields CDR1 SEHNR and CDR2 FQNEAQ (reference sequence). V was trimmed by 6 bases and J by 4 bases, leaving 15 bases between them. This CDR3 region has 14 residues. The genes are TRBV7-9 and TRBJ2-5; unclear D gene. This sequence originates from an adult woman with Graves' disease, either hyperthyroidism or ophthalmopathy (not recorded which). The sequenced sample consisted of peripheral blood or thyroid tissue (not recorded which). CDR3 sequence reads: CASSLNSGLETQYF. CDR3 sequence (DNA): TGTGCCAGCAGTTTAAACAGTGGGTTAGAGACCCAGTACTTC.